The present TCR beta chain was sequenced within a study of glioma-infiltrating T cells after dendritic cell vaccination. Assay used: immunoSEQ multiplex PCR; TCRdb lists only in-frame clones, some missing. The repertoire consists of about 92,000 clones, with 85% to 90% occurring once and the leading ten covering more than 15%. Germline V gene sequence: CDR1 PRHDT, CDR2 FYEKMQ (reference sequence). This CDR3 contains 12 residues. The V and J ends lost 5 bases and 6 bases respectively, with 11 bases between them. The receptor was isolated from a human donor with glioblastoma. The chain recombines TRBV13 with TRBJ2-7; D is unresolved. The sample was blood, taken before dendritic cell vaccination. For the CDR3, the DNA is TGTGCCAGCAGCGAGCCTCTAGGCGAGCAGTACTTC. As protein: CASSEPLGEQYF.